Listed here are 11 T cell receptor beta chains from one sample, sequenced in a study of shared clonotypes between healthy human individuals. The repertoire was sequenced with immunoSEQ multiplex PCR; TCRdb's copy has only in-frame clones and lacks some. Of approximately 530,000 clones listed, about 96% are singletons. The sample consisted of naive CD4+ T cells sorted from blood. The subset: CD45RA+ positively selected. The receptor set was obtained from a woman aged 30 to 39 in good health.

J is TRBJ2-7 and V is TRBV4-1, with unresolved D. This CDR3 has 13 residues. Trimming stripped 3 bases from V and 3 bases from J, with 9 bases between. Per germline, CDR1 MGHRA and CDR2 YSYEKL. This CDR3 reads CASSQRPDYEQYF. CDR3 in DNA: TGCGCCAGCAGCCAGAGGCCCGACTACGAGCAGTACTTC.

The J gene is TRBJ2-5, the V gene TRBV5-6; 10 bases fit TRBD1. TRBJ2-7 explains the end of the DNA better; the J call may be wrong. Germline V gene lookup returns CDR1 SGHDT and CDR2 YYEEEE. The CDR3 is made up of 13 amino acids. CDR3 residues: CASSLTGGREQYF. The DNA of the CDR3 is TGTGCCAGCAGCCTGACAGGGGGCCGCGAGCAGTACTTC.

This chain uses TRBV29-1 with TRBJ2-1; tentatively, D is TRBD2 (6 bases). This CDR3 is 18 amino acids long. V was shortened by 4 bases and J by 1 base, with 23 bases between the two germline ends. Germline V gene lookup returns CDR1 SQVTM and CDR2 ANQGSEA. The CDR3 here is CSVGQRAMEYKSYNEQFF. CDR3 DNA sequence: TGCAGCGTTGGCCAGCGGGCTATGGAATATAAGTCCTACAATGAGCAGTTCTTC.

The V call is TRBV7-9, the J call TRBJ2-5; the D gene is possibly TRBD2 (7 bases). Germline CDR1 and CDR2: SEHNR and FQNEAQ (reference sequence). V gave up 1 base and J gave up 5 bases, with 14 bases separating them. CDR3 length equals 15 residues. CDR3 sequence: CASSLGSGGLETQYF. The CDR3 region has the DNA TGTGCCAGCAGCTTAGGGTCCGGGGGGCTGGAGACCCAGTACTTC.

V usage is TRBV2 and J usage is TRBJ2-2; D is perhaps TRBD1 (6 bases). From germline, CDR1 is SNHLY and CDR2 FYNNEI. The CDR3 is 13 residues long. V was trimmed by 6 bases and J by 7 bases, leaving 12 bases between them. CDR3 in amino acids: CASRNRVSGELFF. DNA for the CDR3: TGTGCCAGCAGAAACAGGGTTAGCGGGGAGCTGTTTTTT.

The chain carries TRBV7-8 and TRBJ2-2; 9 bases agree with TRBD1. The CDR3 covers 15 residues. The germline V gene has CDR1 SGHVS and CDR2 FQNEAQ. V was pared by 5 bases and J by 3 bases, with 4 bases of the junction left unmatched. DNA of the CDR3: TGTGCCAGCAGCCCCCGGGACAGGGACACCGGGGAGCTGTTTTTT. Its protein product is CASSPRDRDTGELFF.

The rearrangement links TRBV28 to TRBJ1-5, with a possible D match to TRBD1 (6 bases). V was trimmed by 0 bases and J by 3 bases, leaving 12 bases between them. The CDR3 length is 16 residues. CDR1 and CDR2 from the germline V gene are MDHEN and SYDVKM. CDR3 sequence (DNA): TGTGCCAGCAGTTTATGGCCAGGGGTTGTCAATCAGCCCCAGCATTTT. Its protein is CASSLWPGVVNQPQHF. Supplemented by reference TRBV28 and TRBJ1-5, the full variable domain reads DVKVTQSSRYLVKRTGEKVFLECVQDMDHENMFWYRQDPGLGLRLIYFSYDVKMKEKGDIPEGYSVSREKKERFSLILESASTNQTSMYLCASSLWPGVVNQPQHFGDGTRLSIL.

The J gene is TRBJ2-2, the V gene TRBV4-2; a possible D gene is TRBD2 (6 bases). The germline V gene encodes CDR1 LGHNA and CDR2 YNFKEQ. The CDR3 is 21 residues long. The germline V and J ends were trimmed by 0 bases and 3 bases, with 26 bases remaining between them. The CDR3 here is CASSQESGGEEVSPHTGELFF. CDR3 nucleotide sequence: TGTGCCAGCAGCCAAGAATCCGGCGGGGAGGAAGTTTCCCCCCACACCGGGGAGCTGTTTTTT.

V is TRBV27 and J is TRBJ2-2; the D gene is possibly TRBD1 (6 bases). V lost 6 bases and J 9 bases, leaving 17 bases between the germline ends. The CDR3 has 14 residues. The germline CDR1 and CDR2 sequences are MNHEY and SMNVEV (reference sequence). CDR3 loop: CASRGQLRSWELFF. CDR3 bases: TGTGCCAGCAGAGGACAGCTTCGGTCCTGGGAGCTGTTTTTT.

This chain's CDR3 is CASSLIRDRNYEQYF. The CDR3 coding sequence is TGCGCCAGCAGCTTGATTCGGGACAGAAACTACGAGCAGTACTTC. This chain connects TRBV5-1 to TRBJ2-7; TRBD1 agrees at 7 bases. The CDR3 is made up of 15 amino acids. Trimming at V came to 1 base and at J to 3 bases, leaving 7 bases not matched to a gene. Germline loops: CDR1 SGHRS, CDR2 YFSETQ.

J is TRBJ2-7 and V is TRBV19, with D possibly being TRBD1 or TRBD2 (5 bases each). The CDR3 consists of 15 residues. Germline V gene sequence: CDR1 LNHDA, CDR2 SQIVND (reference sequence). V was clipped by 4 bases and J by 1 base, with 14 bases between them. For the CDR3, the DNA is TGTGCCAGTAGTACCCAGAGGGGCGCTTCCTACGAGCAGTACTTC. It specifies CASSTQRGASYEQYF.